These 25 T cell receptor beta chains were all obtained from the same sample, sequenced in a study of regulatory T cells in long-lasting Graves disease. This sample's time point: newly diagnosed GD, antithyroid drugs for less than 3 months. PBMCs were the source of the RNA used for TCR sequencing. To make TCR beta libraries, researchers used iRepertoire HTBI primers and Arm-PCR of CDR3 regions. TCRdb re-analysed the multiplex PCR reads in MiXCR, keeping a single row per CDR3 protein. The sample contains 250,000 to 400,000 distinct CDR3 sequences, 18% of which appear only once. The sample consisted of peripheral blood mononuclear cells (PBMCs), taken at new diagnosis, from a patient treated with antithyroid drugs. Receptor source: a female donor with Graves disease.

For this clonotype: A read error likely explains this, since a far larger clone differs by one base. J is TRBJ2-5 and V is TRBV11-3; 12 bases agree with TRBD2. This CDR3 spans 15 amino acids. The germline CDR1 and CDR2 sequences are SGHNT and YENEEA. J gave up 4 bases and V 10 bases, and 10 bases lay outside the gene matches. This CDR3 is CATNPSGRAIETQYF. The CDR3 region has the DNA TGTGCCACTAACCCTAGCGGGAGGGCCATAGAGACCCAGTACTTC.

This chain connects TRBV27 to TRBJ2-3; D might be TRBD2 (6 bases). The V gene lost 3 bases and the J gene lost 0 bases, with 10 bases spanning the gap. Germline V gene lookup returns CDR1 MNHEY and CDR2 SMNVEV (reference sequence). The CDR3 is made up of 15 amino acids. CDR3 sequence (DNA): TGTGCCAGCAGTTTCTCTAGCGCTAGCACAGATACGCAGTATTTT. This codes for CASSFSSASTDTQYF.

The V and J genes are TRBV12-3 or TRBV12-4 and TRBJ2-1; D ambiguous. With 5 bases removed from V and 11 bases from J, the gap between germline ends came to 13 bases. The CDR3 has 12 amino acids. CDR3 protein: CASSPDPFKQFF. The CDR3 nucleotides are TGTGCCAGCAGTCCGGACCCTTTTAAGCAGTTCTTC.

In its sample, this clonotype was seen a few times. The rearrangement links TRBV28 to TRBJ1-4; 11 nucleotides line up with TRBD1. Germline V gene data show CDR1 as MDHEN and CDR2 as SYDVKM. V shed 2 bases and J 8 bases; nucleotides not matched to a gene: 4. The CDR3 has 15 amino acids. The CDR3 DNA reads TGTGCCAGCAGTTTAACCGGGACAGGGGGGGAAAAACTGTTTTTT. This sequence encodes CASSLTGTGGEKLFF.

With regard to this clonotype: A read error may produce the germline difference seen at one junction end. V is TRBV9 and J is TRBJ2-3; D is ambiguous. This CDR3 contains 15 residues. The V gene's germline CDR1 is SGDLS and CDR2 YYNGEE. CDR3 protein: CASSFGRDTTDTKYF. CDR3 nucleotide sequence: TGTGCCAGCAGCTTTGGACGAGATACCACAGATACGAAGTATTTT.

The table lists this clonotype with many counts. The chain's CDR3 is CASSYTTSGRQNEQFF. The CDR3 DNA is TGTGCCAGCAGTTACACTACTAGCGGGAGGCAGAATGAGCAGTTCTTC. This sequence joins TRBV6-2 or TRBV6-3 and TRBJ2-1, with TRBD2 identical over 12 bases. This CDR3 is built from 16 residues. The germline gives CDR1 MNHEY, CDR2 SVGEGT. The V and J ends lost 2 bases and 7 bases, in that order; junction bases with no gene match: 6.

This clonotype showed up many times. J is TRBJ2-3 and V is TRBV7-9; D call uncertain. Germline assignment: CDR1 SEHNR and CDR2 FQNEAQ (reference sequence). The CDR3 extends over 12 amino acids. The V end was cut by 4 bases, the J end by 5 bases, with 7 bases between. In nucleotides, the CDR3 is TGTGCCAGCAGCTGGACCGGAGATACGCAGTATTTT. It translates to CASSWTGDTQYF. Full variable domain (remainder filled in from reference TRBV7-9 and TRBJ2-3): DTGVSQNPRHKITKRGQNVTFRCDPISEHNRLYWYRQTLGQGPEFLTYFQNEAQLEKSRLLSDRFSAERPKGSFSTLEIQRTEQGDSAMYLCASSWTGDTQYFGPGTRLTVL.

The chain employs TRBV4-2 and TRBJ1-5; the D is unclear. Germline V gene data show CDR1 as LGHNA and CDR2 as YNFKEQ. The CDR3 length is 13 residues. V dropped 6 bases and J dropped 1 base, with 7 bases sitting between them. The CDR3 here is CASRDASNQPQHF. CDR3 nucleotides: TGTGCCAGCAGGGACGCGAGCAATCAGCCCCAGCATTTT.

The sample holds a few counts of this clonotype. The chain has TRBV3-1 and TRBJ2-1; possibly TRBD2 for D (6 bases). In germline, CDR1 is LGHDT, CDR2 YNNKEL (reference sequence). V lost 1 base to trimming and J lost 10 bases, with 11 bases between them. This CDR3 is built from 13 residues. CDR3 DNA sequence: TGTGCCAGCAGCCAAGTCAGTCTAGCGGAGCAGTTCTTC. Translated, it gives CASSQVSLAEQFF.

This clonotype has ten or more counts. The chain combines TRBV11-1 with TRBJ2-1, with 9 bases matching TRBD2. Germline CDR1 reads SGHAT; CDR2 reads FQDESV (reference sequence). This CDR3 has 15 amino acids. Trimming cost V 1 base and J 7 bases; bases outside gene matches: 5. CDR3 amino acids: CASSLVREGRNEQFF. CDR3 sequence (DNA): TGTGCCAGCAGCTTAGTGCGGGAGGGCAGGAATGAGCAGTTCTTC.

This clonotype was counted at least ten times. The V gene is TRBV7-9, the J gene TRBJ2-3, with D maybe TRBD2 (6 bases). V lost 5 bases to trimming and J lost 4 bases, with 31 bases between them. CDR1 is SEHNR and CDR2 is FQNEAQ in the germline V gene (reference sequence). The CDR3 loop spans 20 amino acids. In nucleotides, the CDR3 is TGTGCCAGCAGCCCCATGATTTTGGTTGGCGGGAAGAGCCCGGCAGATACGCAGTATTTT. This sequence encodes CASSPMILVGGKSPADTQYF.

This clonotype showed up many times. The rearrangement links TRBV12-3 or TRBV12-4 to TRBJ2-1; 7 bases are shared with TRBD2. The ends lost 6 bases at V and 10 bases at J; junction bases unmatched: 6. The CDR3 sequence is 12 residues long. CDR3 region: CASRRDYAEQFF. CDR3 coding DNA: TGTGCCAGCAGGAGGGACTACGCGGAGCAGTTCTTC.

There are a few counts of this clonotype. This chain uses TRBV9 with TRBJ2-1; D is uncertain. The CDR3 totals 18 residues. The V end lost 0 bases, the J end lost 5 bases, and 21 bases lay between the germline ends. Germline lookup yields CDR1 SGDLS and CDR2 YYNGEE. Here the CDR3 DNA reads TGTGCCAGCAGCGTAGCCCCAGAGTGGGCAGCCCTAAACAATGAGCAGTTCTTC. Translated, it gives CASSVAPEWAALNNEQFF.

The chain joins TRBV28 to TRBJ2-7; no reliable D call. This CDR3 contains 11 residues. With 8 bases removed from V and 9 bases from J, the gap between germline ends came to 14 bases. The V gene's germline CDR1 is MDHEN and CDR2 SYDVKM. Here the CDR3 DNA reads TGTGCCAGCGGATTGCCGTTTGGGCAGTACTTC. Amino acids: CASGLPFGQYF. Full variable domain (missing parts from reference TRBV28 and TRBJ2-7): DVKVTQSSRYLVKRTGEKVFLECVQDMDHENMFWYRQDPGLGLRLIYFSYDVKMKEKGDIPEGYSVSREKKERFSLILESASTNQTSMYLCASGLPFGQYFGPGTRLTVT.

This clonotype was detected many times. This chain joins TRBV28 and TRBJ2-7; D is unclear. From germline, CDR1 is MDHEN and CDR2 SYDVKM. The CDR3 totals 17 residues. Deletions cut 5 bases from V and 3 bases from J, with 23 bases between. CDR3: CASSPSSTRAPYYEQYF. The CDR3 DNA reads as TGTGCCAGCAGTCCGTCCTCCACCCGCGCCCCATACTACGAGCAGTACTTC.

This clonotype was observed many times. The CDR3 DNA follows: TGTGCCAGCAGTTCAGGGCGGCGTAGGTCACCCCTCCACTTT. Translated: CASSSGRRRSPLHF. V and J are TRBV28 and TRBJ1-6; the D gene is possibly TRBD1 (5 bases). V was pared by 4 bases and J by 10 bases, with 14 bases between. Germline CDR1 and CDR2: MDHEN and SYDVKM. The CDR3 contains 14 residues.

CDR3 nucleotides: TGTGCCAGCAGTGCCCTAGCGGGGGACTCCTACGAGCAGTACTTC. This translates into CASSALAGDSYEQYF. This chain links TRBV6-2 or TRBV6-3 with TRBJ2-7, with TRBD2 matching over 10 bases. The CDR3 runs to 15 residues. The germline V gene has CDR1 MNHEY and CDR2 SVGEGT. The J segment lost 0 bases and the V segment lost 5 bases, leaving 4 bases of the junction unmatched.

This clonotype was found many times. V and J are TRBV6-1 and TRBJ1-4; no clear D. Germline values: CDR1 MNHNS, CDR2 SASEGT. The CDR3 is 15 amino acids. V was cut by 4 bases and J by 8 bases, with 17 bases left in between. The CDR3: CASSGIGPGEEKLFF. The DNA for the CDR3 is TGTGCCAGCAGTGGAATTGGACCGGGAGAAGAAAAACTGTTTTTT.

The chain has TRBV19 and TRBJ2-4; 7 bases line up with TRBD2. This CDR3 comprises 15 residues. Germline values: CDR1 LNHDA, CDR2 SQIVND (reference sequence). The junction had 9 bases not matched to a gene; V was cut back by 6 bases and J by 4 bases. CDR3: CASSNTGTTKNIQYF. CDR3 coding DNA: TGTGCCAGTAGCAACACCGGGACTACTAAAAACATTCAGTACTTC. Full variable domain (outside the CDR3, taken from reference TRBV19 and TRBJ2-4): DGGITQSPKYLFRKEGQNVTLSCEQNLNHDAMYWYRQDPGQGLRLIYYSQIVNDFQKGDIAEGYSVSREKKESFPLTVTSAQKNPTAFYLCASSNTGTTKNIQYFGAGTRLSVL.

This clonotype was recorded only once. The CDR3 sequence is CASSPPGNTIYF. CDR3 nucleotide sequence: TGTGCCAGCAGCCCCCCAGGAAACACCATATATTTT. The rearrangement links TRBV7-9 to TRBJ1-3; D remains ambiguous. Looked up from germline, CDR1 is SEHNR and CDR2 is FQNEAQ (reference sequence). This CDR3 has 12 residues. V lost 5 bases and J 4 bases, leaving 6 bases between the germline ends.

This clonotype was observed a few times. The genes are TRBV5-1 and TRBJ2-2, with TRBD1 identical over 8 bases. Per germline, CDR1 SGHRS and CDR2 YFSETQ. The junction had 6 bases not matched to a gene; V was cut back by 2 bases and J by 6 bases. The CDR3 length is 15 residues. The CDR3 loop is CASSFKQGGSGELFF. The CDR3 DNA follows: TGCGCCAGCAGCTTCAAACAGGGGGGTTCCGGGGAGCTGTTTTTT. Filled out from reference TRBV5-1 and TRBJ2-2, the complete variable domain reads KAGVTQTPRYLIKTRGQQVTLSCSPISGHRSVSWYQQTPGQGLQFLFEYFSETQRNKGNFPGRFSGRQFSNSRSEMNVSTLELGDSALYLCASSFKQGGSGELFFGEGSRLTVL.

This clonotype was counted ten times or more. The chain joins TRBV11-2 to TRBJ2-5, with a tentative D call TRBD2 (6 bases). The CDR3 covers 14 residues. Germline-derived CDR1 and CDR2 are SGHAT and FQNNGV. Trimming took 3 bases from V and 4 from J, leaving 12 bases between them. CDR3 nucleotides: TGTGCCAGCAGCTTGGGACGGGGGAGAGAGACCCAGTACTTC. Its protein product is CASSLGRGRETQYF.

The V gene is TRBV6-9, the J gene TRBJ1-1, with a tentative D call TRBD1 (5 bases). The CDR3 is made up of 15 amino acids. Deletions cut 1 base from V and 1 base from J, with 10 bases between. Germline V gene lookup returns CDR1 MNHGY and CDR2 SVAAGI. The CDR3 DNA follows: TGTGCCAGCAGTTATTTTCCGGGGACGAACACTGAAGCTTTCTTT. Its translation: CASSYFPGTNTEAFF.

This clonotype showed up many times. J is TRBJ1-4 and V is TRBV30; D is possibly TRBD1 (6 bases). Deletions cut 1 base from V and 4 bases from J, with 13 bases between. Germline CDR1 and CDR2: GTSNPN and SVGIG (reference sequence). This CDR3 region has 15 residues. The CDR3 DNA reads as TGTGCCTGGAGTGGCGGGGGGCAGGGTAATGAAAAACTGTTTTTT. Protein: CAWSGGGQGNEKLFF.

The table lists this clonotype with many counts. The V and J genes are TRBV6-1 and TRBJ2-6; possibly TRBD2 for D (7 bases). V gave up 6 bases and J gave up 0 bases, with 15 bases separating them. Germline-derived CDR1 and CDR2 are MNHNS and SASEGT. The CDR3 contains 17 residues. The CDR3 protein is CASRGRGGNSGANVLTF. CDR3 nucleotides: TGTGCCAGCAGGGGGAGGGGGGGGAACTCTGGGGCCAACGTCCTGACTTTC.